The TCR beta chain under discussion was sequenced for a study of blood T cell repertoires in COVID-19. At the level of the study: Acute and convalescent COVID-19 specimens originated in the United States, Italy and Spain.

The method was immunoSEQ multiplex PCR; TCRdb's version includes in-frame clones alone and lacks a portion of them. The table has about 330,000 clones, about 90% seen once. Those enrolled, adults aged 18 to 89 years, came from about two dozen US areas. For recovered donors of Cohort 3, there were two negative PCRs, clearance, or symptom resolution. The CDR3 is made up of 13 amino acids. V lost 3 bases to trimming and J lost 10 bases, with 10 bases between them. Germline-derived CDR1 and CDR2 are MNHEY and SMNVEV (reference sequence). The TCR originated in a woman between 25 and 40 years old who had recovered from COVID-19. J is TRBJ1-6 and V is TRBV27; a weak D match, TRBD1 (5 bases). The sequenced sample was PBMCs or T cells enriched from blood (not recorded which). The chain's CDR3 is CASSFREASPLHF. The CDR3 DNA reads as TGTGCCAGCAGTTTCAGGGAAGCGTCACCCCTCCACTTT.